The 26 T cell receptor beta chains listed next were all sequenced from one sample in a study of shared clonotypes between healthy human individuals. The method was immunoSEQ multiplex PCR; TCRdb's version includes in-frame clones alone and lacks a portion of them. The sample has about 2.3 million clones; 80% to 95% are singletons. Sequencing was done on a sample of naive CD4+ T cells from PBMCs. Described subset: CD45RA+ positively selected. These receptors came from a man aged 18 to 29 in good health. Some clones in this sample may be carry-over from other donors' samples.

The chain is built from TRBV11-2 and TRBJ2-2; perhaps TRBD2 as D (6 bases). Germline V gene data show CDR1 as SGHAT and CDR2 as FQNNGV. This CDR3 is built from 16 residues. V lost 0 bases to trimming and J lost 5 bases, with 13 bases between them. This chain's CDR3 is CASSLETRLYTGELFF. The CDR3 DNA is TGTGCCAGCAGCTTAGAGACTAGATTGTATACCGGGGAGCTGTTTTTT.

The chain links TRBV19 to TRBJ2-1, with 7 bases fitting TRBD2. Trimming took 1 base from V and 6 from J; bases not matched to a gene: 9. Per germline, CDR1 LNHDA and CDR2 SQIVND (reference sequence). CDR3 length equals 16 residues. The CDR3 nucleotides read TGTGCCAGTAGTATAGGGACTAGGACTATCACCAATGAGCAGTTCTTC. Amino acid sequence: CASSIGTRTITNEQFF.

The rearrangement joins TRBV7-2 to TRBJ2-3; D might be TRBD2 (6 bases). Germline V gives CDR1 SGHTA, CDR2 FQGNSA. With 5 bases removed from V and 3 bases from J, the gap between germline ends came to 9 bases. The CDR3 sequence is 13 residues long. CDR3 amino acids: CASSRRETDTQYF. DNA for the CDR3: TGTGCCAGCAGCAGACGGGAGACAGATACGCAGTATTTT. Filled out from reference TRBV7-2 and TRBJ2-3, the complete variable domain reads GAGVSQSPSNKVTEKGKDVELRCDPISGHTALYWYRQSLGQGLEFLIYFQGNSAPDKSGLPSDRFSAERTGGSVSTLTIQRTQQEDSAVYLCASSRRETDTQYFGPGTRLTVL.

The genes are TRBV18 and TRBJ1-4; the match to TRBD1 covers 7 bases. CDR1 is KGHSH, CDR2 LQKENI, per germline. The CDR3 runs to 14 residues. V was pared by 3 bases and J by 10 bases, with 8 bases of the junction left unmatched. The CDR3 loop reads CASSPTGLGGKLFF. CDR3 in DNA: TGTGCCAGCTCACCGACAGGGCTGGGTGGAAAACTGTTTTTT.

Here the CDR3 DNA reads TGTGCCAGCAGCCCGGGACAGATAACCTCCTACGAGCAGTACTTC. It yields the protein CASSPGQITSYEQYF. The chain recombines TRBV28 with TRBJ2-7; 7 bases are shared with TRBD1. CDR1 is MDHEN, CDR2 SYDVKM, per germline. This CDR3 is 15 amino acids long. The V and J ends lost 6 bases and 0 bases, in that order; junction bases with no gene match: 8.

In the case of this clone: The identical CDR3 is also encoded by other nucleotide sequences in the sample. The chain joins TRBV19 to TRBJ2-5; D ambiguous. V was clipped by 0 bases and J by 1 base, with 3 bases between them. CDR3 length: 13 residues. The germline V gene encodes CDR1 LNHDA and CDR2 SQIVND (reference sequence). The CDR3 nucleotides are TGTGCCAGTAGTATAGACAGCCAAGAGACCCAGTACTTC. This sequence encodes CASSIDSQETQYF. Full variable domain (missing parts from reference TRBV19 and TRBJ2-5): DGGITQSPKYLFRKEGQNVTLSCEQNLNHDAMYWYRQDPGQGLRLIYYSQIVNDFQKGDIAEGYSVSREKKESFPLTVTSAQKNPTAFYLCASSIDSQETQYFGPGTRLLVL.

V and J are TRBV5-6 and TRBJ2-4, with 10 nucleotides matching TRBD2. Germline V gives CDR1 SGHDT, CDR2 YYEEEE. Trimming took 1 base from V and 7 from J; bases not matched to a gene: 11. The CDR3 is 17 amino acids. This CDR3 is CASSLQAGGPKVNIQYF. CDR3 nucleotides: TGTGCCAGCAGCTTGCAAGCGGGAGGGCCGAAAGTGAACATTCAGTACTTC.

About this clone itself: Different DNA sequences within this sample yield the same CDR3. The J gene is TRBJ2-3, the V gene TRBV6-5; TRBD2 might be the D (5 bases). Germline V gene data show CDR1 as MNHEY and CDR2 as SVGAGI. The CDR3 runs to 11 residues. V lost 5 bases and J lost 5, with 5 bases in between. CDR3 sequence (DNA): TGTGCCAGCAGTAGCGGAGATACGCAGTATTTT. Protein product: CASSSGDTQYF.

The chain uses TRBV7-8 and TRBJ2-1, with D possibly called TRBD1 or TRBD2 (5 bases each). V dropped 7 bases and J dropped 4 bases, with 11 bases sitting between them. CDR3 length: 13 residues. CDR1 and CDR2 from the germline V gene are SGHVS and FQNEAQ. The CDR3 loop is CASTARGYNEQFF. In DNA form, the CDR3 reads TGTGCCAGCACGGCGAGGGGTTACAATGAGCAGTTCTTC.

As DNA, the CDR3 is TGTGCCAGCAGTCCCCAGACAGGGGCCAATCAGCCCCAGCATTTT. It codes for CASSPQTGANQPQHF. The chain has TRBV7-8 and TRBJ1-5; 8 bases agree with TRBD1. Germline V CDR1 and CDR2: SGHVS, FQNEAQ. The V and J ends lost 6 bases and 3 bases, in that order; junction bases with no gene match: 7. This CDR3 region has 15 residues.

The chain combines TRBV7-2 with TRBJ2-1, with 8 bases that match TRBD1. J lost 2 bases, V lost 1 base, and 1 base had no gene match. The CDR3 sequence is 15 residues long. Germline CDR1 SGHTA, CDR2 FQGNSA. CDR3 region: CASSLEQGAYNEQFF. DNA for the CDR3: TGTGCCAGCAGCTTAGAACAGGGGGCCTACAATGAGCAGTTCTTC.

DNA for the CDR3: TGTGCCAGCAGCCGCCAGGGTAGCGGGAGCTACGAGCAGTACTTC. As protein: CASSRQGSGSYEQYF. This chain joins TRBV5-5 and TRBJ2-7; TRBD2 matches at 9 bases. J was trimmed by 3 bases and V by 4 bases; bases with no gene match: 8. The germline V gene encodes CDR1 SGHKS and CDR2 YYEKEE (reference sequence). The CDR3 spans 15 residues.

The genes are TRBV27 and TRBJ1-4, with 8 bases that match TRBD1. This CDR3 is built from 16 residues. The germline gives CDR1 MNHEY, CDR2 SMNVEV (reference sequence). Losses at the gene ends were 3 bases for V and 8 bases for J; bases not matched to a gene: 11. CDR3 coding DNA: TGTGCCAGCAGTTTCGTCCAGGGGGCTAAGAACGAAAAACTGTTTTTT. Protein sequence: CASSFVQGAKNEKLFF.

V is TRBV5-8 and J is TRBJ2-1; 16 bases agree with TRBD2. The CDR3 sequence is 19 residues long. V was pared by 4 bases and J by 0 bases, with 7 bases of the junction left unmatched. Germline CDR1 and CDR2: SGHTS and YDEGEE. As DNA, the CDR3 is TGTGCCAGCAGCCCTAGTGGGACTAGCGGGAGGGCCTCCTACAATGAGCAGTTCTTC. The encoded protein is CASSPSGTSGRASYNEQFF. Combining the CDR3 with reference TRBV5-8 and TRBJ2-1 gives the whole variable domain EAGVTQSPTHLIKTRGQQATLRCSPISGHTSVYWYQQALGLGLQFLLWYDEGEERNRGNFPPRFSGRQFPNYSSELNVNALELEDSALYLCASSPSGTSGRASYNEQFFGPGTRLTVL.

The V call is TRBV27, the J call TRBJ2-2; 11 nucleotides line up with TRBD2. This CDR3 has 18 amino acids. V lost 3 bases to trimming and J lost 0 bases; unmatched junction nucleotides: 6. Germline V lookup: CDR1 MNHEY, CDR2 SMNVEV (reference sequence). The CDR3 coding sequence is TGTGCCAGCAGTTTTCCTGGACTAGCGGGCGCGAACACCGGGGAGCTGTTTTTT. This sequence encodes CASSFPGLAGANTGELFF.

The chain is built from TRBV7-8 and TRBJ1-5; the D gene is possibly TRBD1 (5 bases). CDR1 is SGHVS, CDR2 FQNEAQ, per germline. V lost 11 bases and J lost 1, with 9 bases in between. There are 12 residues in the CDR3. CDR3 region: CASGLSNQPQHF. The CDR3 DNA reads TGTGCCTCAGGGTTAAGCAATCAGCCCCAGCATTTT.

Concerning this clone: The sample contains more than one DNA sequence encoding this CDR3. V and J are TRBV7-9 and TRBJ1-1; maybe TRBD1 (6 bases). Germline CDR1 reads SEHNR; CDR2 reads FQNEAQ (reference sequence). The CDR3 loop spans 13 amino acids. The V end lost 2 bases, the J end lost 5 bases, and 9 bases lay between the germline ends. The CDR3 is CASSLSGDTEAFF. CDR3 DNA sequence: TGTGCCAGCAGCTTATCAGGGGATACTGAAGCTTTCTTT.

The chain is built from TRBV4-3 and TRBJ1-1; no clear D gene. The CDR3 sequence is 14 residues long. The V end lost 3 bases, the J end lost 2 bases, and 10 bases lay between the germline ends. Germline V CDR1 and CDR2: LGHNA, YSLEER. CDR3 residues: CASSQGDGNTEAFF. The CDR3 nucleotides read TGCGCCAGCAGCCAGGGCGACGGAAACACTGAAGCTTTCTTT.

This rearrangement joins TRBV9 to TRBJ2-3, with D unclear. This CDR3 has 15 residues. V was trimmed by 2 bases and J by 2 bases, leaving 12 bases between them. Germline V gives CDR1 SGDLS, CDR2 YYNGEE. CDR3 in amino acids: CASSVSSDSTDTQYF. As DNA, the CDR3 is TGTGCCAGCAGCGTTAGCAGTGACTCCACAGATACGCAGTATTTT.

V usage is TRBV7-3 and J usage is TRBJ2-3; D perhaps matches TRBD1 (5 bases). Trimming shortened V by 8 bases and J by 4 bases, and 19 bases separated the two germline ends. This CDR3 has 15 amino acids. The V gene's germline CDR1 is SGHTA and CDR2 FQGTGA. The CDR3 DNA reads TGTGCCAGCGGGGCCTTGGGTTCCGGCTCAGATACGCAGTATTTT. Translating gives CASGALGSGSDTQYF.

The gene calls are TRBV9 and TRBJ2-1; D is possibly TRBD2 (6 bases). The CDR3 has 14 residues. Trimming pared 0 bases from V and 9 bases from J, leaving 13 bases between. Germline loops: CDR1 SGDLS, CDR2 YYNGEE. The CDR3 sequence: CASSVVVGGGEQFF. The CDR3 nucleotides are TGTGCCAGCAGCGTAGTTGTGGGAGGCGGTGAGCAGTTCTTC.

The chain has TRBV5-1 and TRBJ1-1; D unclear. CDR3 size: 15 residues. Between the trimmed V and J ends, which lost 4 bases and 2 bases, there was a span of 15 bases. Germline CDR1 is SGHRS and CDR2 is YFSETQ. Here the CDR3 DNA reads TGCGCCAGCAGCCCACAATCCGGATTAAACACTGAAGCTTTCTTT. The encoded protein is CASSPQSGLNTEAFF.

The V gene is TRBV27, the J gene TRBJ2-7, with TRBD1 as a possible D gene (6 bases). This CDR3 region has 15 residues. Germline V gives CDR1 MNHEY, CDR2 SMNVEV (reference sequence). The V end lost 2 bases, the J end lost 2 bases, and 13 bases lay between the germline ends. The CDR3 DNA reads TGTGCCAGCAGTTTAAACAGGGCTGGGCCCTACGAGCAGTACTTC. It codes for CASSLNRAGPYEQYF.

This chain links TRBV5-1 with TRBJ2-5; D is uncertain. Germline assignment: CDR1 SGHRS and CDR2 YFSETQ. Trimming stripped 4 bases from V and 1 base from J, with 8 bases between. The CDR3 extends over 13 amino acids. Here the CDR3 reads CASSGLTQETQYF. For the CDR3, the DNA is TGCGCCAGCAGCGGGCTAACCCAAGAGACCCAGTACTTC.

V gene TRBV6-5 combines with J gene TRBJ2-7; TRBD1 agrees at 7 bases. The ends lost 6 bases at V and 0 bases at J; junction bases unmatched: 5. The CDR3 runs 14 residues. Per germline, CDR1 MNHEY and CDR2 SVGAGI. The CDR3 nucleotides are TGTGCCAGCAGCACCTACAGGGGCTCCTACGAGCAGTACTTC. Protein product: CASSTYRGSYEQYF.

The CDR3 spells CASSGTGLKTAYEQYF. In DNA, the CDR3 is TGTGCCAGCAGTGGGACAGGGCTTAAAACCGCCTACGAGCAGTACTTC. The chain links TRBV6-6 to TRBJ2-7, with TRBD1 matching over 9 bases. The CDR3 is made up of 16 amino acids. The junction had 10 bases not matched to a gene; V was cut back by 5 bases and J by 2 bases. Germline CDR1 MNHNY, CDR2 SVGAGI (reference sequence).